The rows below give T cell receptor beta chains drawn from one sample of a study of shared T cell receptors in the human thymus. Assay: immunoSEQ multiplex PCR; the TCRdb copy retains only in-frame clones and omits some. This table has about 710,000 clones, more than 75% appearing once. The sample was also linked to a second study, of human thymus T cells.

Input material: thymocytes. These receptors came from a boy younger than two with a congenital heart defect. Each CDR3 is given with its conserved first and last residue. The D gene is left open where the match is weak. The size field is filled for only some rows; it gives once, few, many or a size class.

CDR3nt: TGTGCCAGCAGTTTACTTGGGCCCCATGCAACTAATGAAAAACTGTTTTTT; CDR3aa: CASSLLGPHATNEKLFF; abundance: .; v_gene: TRBV28; j_gene: TRBJ1-4; d_gene: .
CDR3nt: TGCGCCAGCAGCCAAGTCTTGGACAGGGCGAAGCAGCACGGACGGGCGTACGAGCAGTACTTC; CDR3aa: CASSQVLDRAKQHGRAYEQYF; abundance: .; v_gene: TRBV4-1; j_gene: TRBJ2-7; d_gene: TRBD1
CDR3nt: TGTGCCAGCAGTTTGACTATCCTATGCACTGAAGCTTTCTTT; CDR3aa: CASSLTILCTEAFF; abundance: .; v_gene: TRBV27; j_gene: TRBJ1-1; d_gene: .
CDR3nt: TGTGCCAGCAGCAGAGCGGTGGGGGGACTATACAATGAGCAGTTCTTC; CDR3aa: CASSRAVGGLYNEQFF; abundance: .; v_gene: TRBV7-2; j_gene: TRBJ2-1; d_gene: TRBD2
CDR3nt: TGTGCCAGCAGTTACTTCTCTAACAGGGAAGGCTACACCTTC; CDR3aa: CASSYFSNREGYTF; abundance: .; v_gene: TRBV6-5; j_gene: TRBJ1-2; d_gene: .
CDR3nt: TGCGCCAGCAGTGATGGTAAAGCTACAGGGGGCACCGGGGCCAACGTCCTGACTTTC; CDR3aa: CASSDGKATGGTGANVLTF; abundance: .; v_gene: TRBV5-1; j_gene: TRBJ2-6; d_gene: TRBD1
CDR3nt: TGCGCCAGCAGCCAAGATTCGACTAGCGGGGGGCGGGGCCGGGATGGCTACGAGCAGTACTTC; CDR3aa: CASSQDSTSGGRGRDGYEQYF; abundance: .; v_gene: TRBV4-3; j_gene: TRBJ2-7; d_gene: TRBD2
CDR3nt: TGTGCCTGGAACAGGAATACTAACACCGGGGAGCTGTTTTTT; CDR3aa: CAWNRNTNTGELFF; abundance: .; v_gene: TRBV30; j_gene: TRBJ2-2; d_gene: .
CDR3nt: TGTGCCAGCACACTTTCAGCCGGGACAGGTTTAAATGAGCAGTTCTTC; CDR3aa: CASTLSAGTGLNEQFF; abundance: .; v_gene: TRBV11-2; j_gene: TRBJ2-1; d_gene: TRBD1
CDR3nt: TGTGCCAGCAGCTTACGGGGGGGCACAGATACGCAGTATTTT; CDR3aa: CASSLRGGTDTQYF; abundance: .; v_gene: TRBV7-6; j_gene: TRBJ2-3; d_gene: TRBD2
CDR3nt: TGTGCCAGTAGGGACATTGGAAACACCATATATTTT; CDR3aa: CASRDIGNTIYF; abundance: .; v_gene: TRBV6-1; j_gene: TRBJ1-3; d_gene: .
CDR3nt: TGTGCCAGCAGTTACTCACCCGGGACAGGGGGCTACGAGCAGTACTTC; CDR3aa: CASSYSPGTGGYEQYF; abundance: once; v_gene: TRBV6-6; j_gene: TRBJ2-7; d_gene: TRBD1
CDR3nt: TGCGCCAGCAGCTTGGACCCCTTTACCGACAGGGAAAGCACAGATACGCAGTATTTT; CDR3aa: CASSLDPFTDRESTDTQYF; abundance: .; v_gene: TRBV5-1; j_gene: TRBJ2-3; d_gene: TRBD1
CDR3nt: TGTGCCAGCAAACGGGGGGGGGTAGCCAAAAACATTCAGTACTTC; CDR3aa: CASKRGGVAKNIQYF; abundance: .; v_gene: TRBV28; j_gene: TRBJ2-4; d_gene: TRBD2
CDR3nt: TGCGCCAGCAGCCAAGATTCGGCGCAGGGTCGAGCGAACACTGAAGCTTTCTTT; CDR3aa: CASSQDSAQGRANTEAFF; abundance: few; v_gene: TRBV4-3; j_gene: TRBJ1-1; d_gene: .
CDR3nt: TGTGCCAGCACCGGGACAGGGAAGACTAATGAAAAACTGTTTTTT; CDR3aa: CASTGTGKTNEKLFF; abundance: .; v_gene: TRBV6-1; j_gene: TRBJ1-4; d_gene: TRBD1
CDR3nt: TGTGCCAGCAGCCCCGAGGACTCGGAGGGCTACACCTTC; CDR3aa: CASSPEDSEGYTF; abundance: .; v_gene: TRBV7-3; j_gene: TRBJ1-2; d_gene: .
CDR3nt: TGCGCCAGCAGCCAAGAACGTCCCACACAGGGCCATAAAGACTATAATTCCCCCCTCCACTTT; CDR3aa: CASSQERPTQGHKDYNSPLHF; abundance: .; v_gene: TRBV4-1; j_gene: TRBJ1-6; d_gene: .
CDR3nt: TGTGCCAGCAGTCCCGGGATAGCTGACATTCAGTACTTC; CDR3aa: CASSPGIADIQYF; abundance: .; v_gene: TRBV27; j_gene: TRBJ2-4; d_gene: .
CDR3nt: TGTGCCAGCAGCTTCAAGCGTAAGGGACAGGGGTTAGGTGGCACTGAAGCTTTCTTT; CDR3aa: CASSFKRKGQGLGGTEAFF; abundance: .; v_gene: TRBV5-6; j_gene: TRBJ1-1; d_gene: TRBD1
CDR3nt: TGTGCCAGCAGCCAGGGCGGGGGGGCAGCCTACGAGCAGTACTTC; CDR3aa: CASSQGGGAAYEQYF; abundance: .; v_gene: TRBV13; j_gene: TRBJ2-7; d_gene: TRBD2
CDR3nt: TGTGCCAGCTCACCACCGACAGCTACCTCCTACGAGCAGTACTTC; CDR3aa: CASSPPTATSYEQYF; abundance: .; v_gene: TRBV18; j_gene: TRBJ2-7; d_gene: .
CDR3nt: TGTGCCAGCATACAGGGTACCACTGAAGCTTTCTTT; CDR3aa: CASIQGTTEAFF; abundance: .; v_gene: TRBV2; j_gene: TRBJ1-1; d_gene: .
CDR3nt: TGTGCCAGCAGGCCCCGGGACAAACTAACTATAGATGGCTACACCTTC; CDR3aa: CASRPRDKLTIDGYTF; abundance: .; v_gene: TRBV28; j_gene: TRBJ1-2; d_gene: .
CDR3nt: TGTGCCATCCCGACTGGGGACAGGGAAGGAAACACTGAAGCTTTCTTT; CDR3aa: CAIPTGDREGNTEAFF; abundance: .; v_gene: TRBV2; j_gene: TRBJ1-1; d_gene: TRBD1
CDR3nt: TGTGCCAGCAGCCCCAAGGGGGACAGGGACTCCTACGAGCAGTACTTC; CDR3aa: CASSPKGDRDSYEQYF; abundance: .; v_gene: TRBV28; j_gene: TRBJ2-7; d_gene: TRBD1
CDR3nt: TGTGCCAGCAGTAACCAAACAGGGAATGAAAAACTGTTTTTT; CDR3aa: CASSNQTGNEKLFF; abundance: once; v_gene: TRBV6-5; j_gene: TRBJ1-4; d_gene: .
CDR3nt: TGTGCTAGTGGTTTGGCACTAGCGGGGGGCCTTCCAAATGAGCAGTTCTTC; CDR3aa: CASGLALAGGLPNEQFF; abundance: .; v_gene: TRBV12-5; j_gene: TRBJ2-1; d_gene: TRBD2
CDR3nt: TGCGCCAGCAGCCAAGTGGGGGGGCGGCTAGTCAATGAGCAGTTCTTC; CDR3aa: CASSQVGGRLVNEQFF; abundance: .; v_gene: TRBV4-3; j_gene: TRBJ2-1; d_gene: .
CDR3nt: TGCGCCAGCAGCCAAGAGGGCAGGGTCTATACAGAGTATTCACCCCTCCACTTT; CDR3aa: CASSQEGRVYTEYSPLHF; abundance: .; v_gene: TRBV4-3; j_gene: TRBJ1-6; d_gene: .
CDR3nt: TGTGCCAGCAGTCCCCCTACAGGGGAAACCCCCTATGGCTACACCTTC; CDR3aa: CASSPPTGETPYGYTF; abundance: .; v_gene: TRBV28; j_gene: TRBJ1-2; d_gene: TRBD1
CDR3nt: TGTGCCAGCAGCCAAGACGAGGCCCTGCCATATTCACCCCTCCACTTT; CDR3aa: CASSQDEALPYSPLHF; abundance: .; v_gene: TRBV4-2; j_gene: TRBJ1-6; d_gene: .
CDR3nt: TGTGCCAGCAGCTTGGCTTGGGAACCGGGGGGCCCCTGGAATGAGCAGTTCTTC; CDR3aa: CASSLAWEPGGPWNEQFF; abundance: .; v_gene: TRBV5-6; j_gene: TRBJ2-1; d_gene: .
CDR3nt: TGTGCCAGCAGACCGGACAGGGATGAAGACTATGGCTACACCTTC; CDR3aa: CASRPDRDEDYGYTF; abundance: .; v_gene: TRBV7-9; j_gene: TRBJ1-2; d_gene: TRBD1
CDR3nt: TGTGCCAGCAGCTTAGGGGAGGGTCCCTTGGAGACCCAGTACTTC; CDR3aa: CASSLGEGPLETQYF; abundance: .; v_gene: TRBV5-4; j_gene: TRBJ2-5; d_gene: TRBD2
CDR3nt: TGTGCCAGTAGTATCCCGGCAGGGAACTATGGCTACACCTTC; CDR3aa: CASSIPAGNYGYTF; abundance: .; v_gene: TRBV19; j_gene: TRBJ1-2; d_gene: .
CDR3nt: TGTGCCAGCAGCGTAGGCGGGACAGGGTACGAGCAGTACTTC; CDR3aa: CASSVGGTGYEQYF; abundance: .; v_gene: TRBV9; j_gene: TRBJ2-7; d_gene: TRBD1
CDR3nt: TGTGCCAGCAGCTTGTTGGACACTAACGAGCAGTACTTC; CDR3aa: CASSLLDTNEQYF; abundance: .; v_gene: TRBV5-5; j_gene: TRBJ2-7; d_gene: .
CDR3nt: TGTGCCATAGCGGGAGAAAACAATGAGCAGTTCTTC; CDR3aa: CAIAGENNEQFF; abundance: .; v_gene: TRBV28; j_gene: TRBJ2-1; d_gene: TRBD2
CDR3nt: TGCAGCGTTGAAGCCGGCGGCCACCCTACTAGCGAAAGCACAGATACGCAGTATTTT; CDR3aa: CSVEAGGHPTSESTDTQYF; abundance: .; v_gene: TRBV29-1; j_gene: TRBJ2-3; d_gene: TRBD2
CDR3nt: TGTGCCAGCAGTTTATTTGGTGGACTCTCCTACGAGCAGTACTTC; CDR3aa: CASSLFGGLSYEQYF; abundance: .; v_gene: TRBV28; j_gene: TRBJ2-7; d_gene: .
CDR3nt: TGTGCCAGCAGTGATGTCCCGCGGAATAGATCTGAGCAGTTCTTC; CDR3aa: CASSDVPRNRSEQFF; abundance: once; v_gene: TRBV2; j_gene: TRBJ2-1; d_gene: .
CDR3nt: TGTGCCACAATCGGAGGGGGCGAGACCCAGTACTTC; CDR3aa: CATIGGGETQYF; abundance: .; v_gene: TRBV6-1; j_gene: TRBJ2-5; d_gene: .
CDR3nt: TGTGCCAGCACCAGACAGGGTGGGACTGAAGCTTTCTTT; CDR3aa: CASTRQGGTEAFF; abundance: .; v_gene: TRBV14; j_gene: TRBJ1-1; d_gene: TRBD1
CDR3nt: TGCGCCAGCAGCCACACTTGGACAGGGGAGGGGGGCTACACCTTC; CDR3aa: CASSHTWTGEGGYTF; abundance: .; v_gene: TRBV4-3; j_gene: TRBJ1-2; d_gene: TRBD1
CDR3nt: TGTGCCAGCAGCTTGGGACTAGCGGGGCGCCACGAGCAGTACTTC; CDR3aa: CASSLGLAGRHEQYF; abundance: .; v_gene: TRBV5-5; j_gene: TRBJ2-7; d_gene: TRBD2
CDR3nt: TGTGCCAGCAGCGCAGGGGACGGCCACCAAGAGACCCAGTACTTC; CDR3aa: CASSAGDGHQETQYF; abundance: .; v_gene: TRBV9; j_gene: TRBJ2-5; d_gene: .
CDR3nt: TGTGCCAGCAGCTTAAGGGGACAGGAAGGACTTGATAAGCCCCAGCATTTT; CDR3aa: CASSLRGQEGLDKPQHF; abundance: .; v_gene: TRBV11-2; j_gene: TRBJ1-5; d_gene: TRBD1
CDR3nt: TGTGCCAGCAGCCAGGGGACAGGGCCGTACGAGCAGTACTTC; CDR3aa: CASSQGTGPYEQYF; abundance: .; v_gene: TRBV14; j_gene: TRBJ2-7; d_gene: TRBD1
CDR3nt: TGTGCCAGCAGGGGGTGGCTAGCGGCTTACGAGCAGTACTTC; CDR3aa: CASRGWLAAYEQYF; abundance: .; v_gene: TRBV28; j_gene: TRBJ2-7; d_gene: TRBD2
CDR3nt: TGCAGCGTTGTTTTGGTAGTTTATCAAGAGACCCAGTACTTC; CDR3aa: CSVVLVVYQETQYF; abundance: .; v_gene: TRBV29-1; j_gene: TRBJ2-5; d_gene: .
CDR3nt: TGCGCCAGCAGCCAAGTATTACAGGGGTTGGACACCGGGGAGCTGTTTTTT; CDR3aa: CASSQVLQGLDTGELFF; abundance: .; v_gene: TRBV4-1; j_gene: TRBJ2-2; d_gene: TRBD1
CDR3nt: TGTGCCAGCAGTTACCTGACAGGGCGGTATCCCTACGAGCAGTACTTC; CDR3aa: CASSYLTGRYPYEQYF; abundance: .; v_gene: TRBV6-5; j_gene: TRBJ2-7; d_gene: TRBD1
CDR3nt: TGTGCCAGCAGTTTACCAGGGGGCCTTCAGCCCCAGCATTTT; CDR3aa: CASSLPGGLQPQHF; abundance: few; v_gene: TRBV28; j_gene: TRBJ1-5; d_gene: TRBD1
CDR3nt: TGCGCCAGCAGCCTTACTAGCGGGAGGGCCTCATGGAATGAGCAGTTCTTC; CDR3aa: CASSLTSGRASWNEQFF; abundance: .; v_gene: TRBV10-1; j_gene: TRBJ2-1; d_gene: TRBD2